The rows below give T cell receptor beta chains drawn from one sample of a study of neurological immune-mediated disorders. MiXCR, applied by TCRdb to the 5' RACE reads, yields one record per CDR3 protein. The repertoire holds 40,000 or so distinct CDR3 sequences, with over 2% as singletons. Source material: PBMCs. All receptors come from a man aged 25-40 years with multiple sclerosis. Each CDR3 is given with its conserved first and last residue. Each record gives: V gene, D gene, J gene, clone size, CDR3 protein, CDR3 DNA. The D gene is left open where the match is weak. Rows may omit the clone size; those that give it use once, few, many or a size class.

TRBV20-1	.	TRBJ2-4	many	CSACLLPGAKNIQYF	TGCAGTGCTTGTCTCCTACCCGGAGCCAAAAACATTCAGTACTTC
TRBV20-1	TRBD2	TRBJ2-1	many	CSARDGGGSYNEQFF	TGCAGTGCTAGAGATGGGGGGGGGAGTTACAATGAGCAGTTCTTC
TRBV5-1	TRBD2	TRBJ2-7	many	CASSFLAGGEQYF	TGCGCCAGCAGCTTCCTGGCGGGGGGCGAGCAGTACTTC
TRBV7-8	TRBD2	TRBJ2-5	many	CAGAYRETQYF	TGCGCGGGAGCTTACAGGGAGACCCAGTACTTC
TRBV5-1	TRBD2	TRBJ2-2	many	CASSLRLRGDENTGELFF	TGCGCCAGCAGTCTAAGGCTCCGGGGGGACGAGAACACCGGGGAGCTGTTTTTT
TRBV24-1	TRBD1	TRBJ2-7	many	CATSDPRKTGTGYYEQYF	TGTGCCACCAGTGATCCCCGAAAGACCGGGACAGGCTACTACGAGCAGTACTTC
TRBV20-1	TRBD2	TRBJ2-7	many	CSATQREGDEQYF	TGCAGTGCCACCCAGCGGGAGGGGGACGAGCAGTACTTC
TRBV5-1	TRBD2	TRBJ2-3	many	CASSLTSGGIDTQYF	TGCGCCAGCAGCTTGACTAGCGGGGGGATTGATACGCAGTATTTT
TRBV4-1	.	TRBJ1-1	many	CASSQVDLYTEAFF	TGCGCCAGCAGCCAAGTTGACCTCTACACTGAAGCTTTCTTT
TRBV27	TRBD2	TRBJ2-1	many	CASNPRGSSYNEQFF	TGTGCCAGCAACCCCCGCGGGAGCTCCTACAATGAGCAGTTCTTC
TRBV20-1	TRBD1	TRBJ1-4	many	CSARDSGQGNEKLFF	TGCAGTGCTAGAGATTCGGGACAGGGGAATGAAAAACTGTTTTTT
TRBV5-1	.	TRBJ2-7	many	CASSLAGHYEQYF	TGCGCCAGCAGCTTGGCCGGACATTACGAGCAGTACTTC
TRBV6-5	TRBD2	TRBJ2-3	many	CASASAGDPTDTQYF	TGTGCCAGCGCAAGCGCGGGGGACCCCACAGATACGCAGTATTTT
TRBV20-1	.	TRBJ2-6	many	CSARSGAGANVLTF	TGCAGTGCTAGGTCGGGAGCTGGGGCCAACGTCCTGACTTTC
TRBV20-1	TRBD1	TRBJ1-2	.	CSARAPTGLIGYTF	TGCAGTGCTAGAGCTCCGACAGGGTTGATTGGCTACACCTTC
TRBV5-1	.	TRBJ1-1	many	CASSYEPGQNTEAFF	TGCGCCAGCAGCTACGAACCGGGGCAGAACACTGAAGCTTTCTTT
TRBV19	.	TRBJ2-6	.	CASKVQSSGANVLTF	TGTGCCAGTAAAGTCCAGAGCTCTGGGGCCAACGTCCTGACTTTC
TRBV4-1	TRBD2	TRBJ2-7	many	CASSESGTTYEQYF	TGCGCCAGCAGCGAATCCGGGACTACTTACGAGCAGTACTTC
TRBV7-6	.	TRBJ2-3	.	CASSDPGRTDTQYF	TGTGCCAGCAGTGATCCCGGACGGACAGATACGCAGTATTTT
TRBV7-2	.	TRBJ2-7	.	CASSSRNREYEQYF	TGTGCCAGCAGCTCCCGGAATCGGGAATACGAGCAGTACTTC
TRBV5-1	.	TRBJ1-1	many	CASSEDGDTEAFF	TGCGCCAGCAGCGAGGACGGGGACACTGAAGCTTTCTTT
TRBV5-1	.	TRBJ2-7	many	CASSRKGAEQYF	TGCGCCAGCAGCCGTAAAGGCGCCGAGCAGTACTTC
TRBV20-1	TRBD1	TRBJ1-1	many	CSAYRDREDEAFF	TGCAGTGCTTACCGGGACAGGGAAGATGAAGCTTTCTTT
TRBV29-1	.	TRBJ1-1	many	CSVTITVNTEAFF	TGCAGCGTTACCATCACAGTAAACACTGAAGCTTTCTTT
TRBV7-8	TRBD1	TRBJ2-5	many	CASSPDRLGETQYF	TGTGCCAGCAGCCCGGACAGGCTAGGGGAGACCCAGTACTTC
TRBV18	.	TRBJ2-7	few	CASSPAASYEQYF	TGTGCCAGCTCACCGGCAGCCTCCTACGAGCAGTACTTC